These 3 T cell receptor beta chains were all obtained from the same sample, sequenced in a study of blood T cells in healthy people across ages. Then a second PCR, running roughly 7 to 11 cycles, was carried out with a sample-barcoded 5' primer and a J-beta primer mix. TCRdb re-called the 5' RACE reads with MiXCR, one entry per CDR3 protein. The table records fewer than 950,000 distinct CDR3 sequences, approximately 35% of them present only once. The sample comprised blood. The receptor source for this set is a man aged 18 to 29 in good health.

V usage is TRBV7-2 and J usage is TRBJ2-3; the D is unclear. Deletions cut 1 base from V and 4 bases from J, with 6 bases between. CDR1 and CDR2 (germline): SGHTA, FQGNSA. The CDR3 contains 13 residues. The CDR3 DNA reads TGTGCCAGCAGCTTAGACCCCCCAGATACGCAGTATTTT. Its protein is CASSLDPPDTQYF.

The chain has TRBV5-6 and TRBJ2-5; TRBD2 matches 11 bases. The CDR3 extends over 19 amino acids. The germline CDR1 and CDR2 sequences are SGHDT and YYEEEE. The V segment lost 4 bases and the J segment 0 bases; nucleotides outside the gene matches: 14. The CDR3 DNA sequence: TGTGCCAGCAGCCAGACTAGCGGGACAACCAGATTTTACCAAGAGACCCAGTACTTC. It yields the protein CASSQTSGTTRFYQETQYF.

This chain links TRBV30 with TRBJ2-5, with 10 bases that match TRBD1. The V gene's germline CDR1 is GTSNPN and CDR2 SVGIG (reference sequence). V was clipped by 5 bases and J by 0 bases; unmatched bases: 9. The CDR3 has 16 residues. This CDR3 is CAWAGQGRPNQETQYF. The CDR3 coding sequence is TGTGCCTGGGCGGGACAGGGGCGACCGAACCAAGAGACCCAGTACTTC. The full variable domain, with the rest looked up from reference TRBV30 and TRBJ2-5, is SQTIHQWPATLVQPVGSPLSLECTVEGTSNPNLYWYRQAAGRGLQLLFYSVGIGQISSEVPQNLSASRPQDRQFILSSKKLLLSDSGFYLCAWAGQGRPNQETQYFGPGTRLLVL.